The rows below give T cell receptor beta chains drawn from one sample of a study of T cell repertoires in cytomegalovirus infection. TCRdb reanalysed the reads using MiXCR and keeps one entry per CDR3 protein. The data show under 800,000 distinct CDR3 sequences, with roughly a quarter seen just once and 7% to 9% held by the top ten. Sequenced input: CD8+ T cells from PBMCs. These TCRs come from a human donor in good health (CMV status not recorded). Some clones in this sample may be carry-over from other donors' samples. The CDR3 runs from the conserved cysteine through the conserved F or W. D genes are given only for firm matches. Only part of the rows carry a size: once, few, many, or a class if the clone is expanded.

J: TRBJ1-2; V: TRBV20-1; D: .; size: .; DNA: TGCAGTGCGCCACCGACGGCAGCTAACTATGGCTACACCTTC; CDR3: CSAPPTAANYGYTF
J: TRBJ2-5; V: TRBV11-2; D: TRBD2; size: many; DNA: TGTGCCAGCAGCCGTAGCGGGGGGCAAGAGACCCAGTACTTC; CDR3: CASSRSGGQETQYF
J: TRBJ1-4; V: TRBV7-6; D: .; size: many; DNA: TGTGCCAGCAGCTTAATCGTCGTCAAGACAGCCACAATTAATGAAAAACTGTTTTTT; CDR3: CASSLIVVKTATINEKLFF
J: TRBJ2-5; V: TRBV11-2; D: .; size: .; DNA: TGTGCCAGCAGCTTAGATCAGACCGAAGAGACCCAGTACTTC; CDR3: CASSLDQTEETQYF
J: TRBJ1-6; V: TRBV7-8; D: .; size: few; DNA: TGTGCCAGCAGCTTAGGGGGGGACTCGTTCTCCCTCCACTTT; CDR3: CASSLGGDSFSLHF
J: TRBJ2-1; V: TRBV12-3/TRBV12-4; D: TRBD2; size: .; DNA: TGTGCCAGCAGGACCGGGACTAGGAACCGCGAGCAGTTCTTC; CDR3: CASRTGTRNREQFF
J: TRBJ2-1; V: TRBV7-8; D: .; size: .; DNA: TGTGCCAACACCCTGGGAAGTCACAATGAGCAGTTCTTC; CDR3: CANTLGSHNEQFF
J: TRBJ2-6; V: TRBV28; D: .; size: few; DNA: TGTGCCAGCACATTAACCGTAATCAGAGGACCTGGGGCCAACGTCCTGACTTTC; CDR3: CASTLTVIRGPGANVLTF
J: TRBJ1-1; V: TRBV28; D: TRBD1; size: .; DNA: TGTGCCAGCAGTCCTGGGACAGTAATAAACACTGAAGCTTTCTTT; CDR3: CASSPGTVINTEAFF
J: TRBJ2-1; V: TRBV2; D: TRBD1; size: many; DNA: TGTGCCAGCTTTGGGGAGACAGGGGGTTACAATGAGCAGTTCTTC; CDR3: CASFGETGGYNEQFF
J: TRBJ2-1; V: TRBV6-2/TRBV6-3; D: TRBD1; size: few; DNA: TGTGCCAGCAGTTACGGGACAGTTTACAATGAGCAGTTCTTC; CDR3: CASSYGTVYNEQFF
J: TRBJ2-2; V: TRBV20-1; D: .; size: few; DNA: TGCAGTGCTAGAGATCGTCGCCGGGGCAGCACCGGGGAGCTGTTTTTT; CDR3: CSARDRRRGSTGELFF
J: TRBJ1-1; V: TRBV15; D: .; size: few; DNA: TGTGCCACCAGCAGAGAAGGACACAACCTGGAAGCTTTCTTT; CDR3: CATSREGHNLEAFF
J: TRBJ2-1; V: TRBV7-9; D: .; size: many; DNA: TGTGCCAGCAGGGACCCCAGCTCCTACAATGAGCAGTTCTTC; CDR3: CASRDPSSYNEQFF
J: TRBJ2-1; V: TRBV7-9; D: TRBD2; size: many; DNA: TGTGCCAGCAGCACCCCGGGACTAGCGGGGGGAAAGAATGAGCAGTTCTTC; CDR3: CASSTPGLAGGKNEQFF
J: TRBJ2-3; V: TRBV7-6; D: TRBD1; size: .; DNA: TGTGCCAGCAGCTCACCGACAGGGGAGTTGGATACGCAGTATTTT; CDR3: CASSSPTGELDTQYF
J: TRBJ2-7; V: TRBV29-1; D: TRBD2; size: few; DNA: TGCAGCGTAGTAGCGGGGGGCACCTACGAGCAGTACTTC; CDR3: CSVVAGGTYEQYF
J: TRBJ2-4; V: TRBV7-9; D: TRBD1; size: .; DNA: TGTGCCAGCAGCTCGTGGACAGGGGCAGCCAAAAACATTCAGTACTTC; CDR3: CASSSWTGAAKNIQYF
J: TRBJ2-3; V: TRBV5-8; D: .; size: .; DNA: TGTGCCAGCATAAAAGGGCCCACAGATACGCAGTATTTT; CDR3: CASIKGPTDTQYF
J: TRBJ2-2; V: TRBV5-4; D: .; size: few; DNA: TGTGCCAGCGCCCTCAGCGGGGAGCTGTTTTTT; CDR3: CASALSGELFF
J: TRBJ2-3; V: TRBV6-5; D: TRBD2; size: .; DNA: TGTGCCAGCACCTCAAGGACTAGCGGGGGGCTCACAATAGATACGCAGTATTTT; CDR3: CASTSRTSGGLTIDTQYF
J: TRBJ1-3; V: TRBV29-1; D: .; size: few; DNA: TGCAGCGTTATCGAGGGGGGGCCTGGAAACACCATATATTTT; CDR3: CSVIEGGPGNTIYF
J: TRBJ2-3; V: TRBV12-3/TRBV12-4; D: .; size: few; DNA: TGTGCCAGCGACAGGGGTCGAGTTAGCGGGGGATACACAGATACGCAGTATTTT; CDR3: CASDRGRVSGGYTDTQYF
J: TRBJ2-4; V: TRBV15; D: .; size: few; DNA: TGTGCCACCAGCAGAGATCTGGCCATAGCCAAAAACATTCAGTACTTC; CDR3: CATSRDLAIAKNIQYF
J: TRBJ2-4; V: TRBV6-5; D: .; size: many; DNA: TGTGCCAGCAGTTACTCGAAGAAAAACATTCAGTACTTC; CDR3: CASSYSKKNIQYF
J: TRBJ2-1; V: TRBV7-3; D: .; size: many; DNA: TGTGCCAGCAGCTTAACGGGTAGGAGACAACCACGGGCCAATGAGCAGTTCTTC; CDR3: CASSLTGRRQPRANEQFF
J: TRBJ2-2; V: TRBV6-6; D: .; size: few; DNA: TGTGCCAGCAGTTACTCGAATTTTCCCACCGGGGAGCTGTTTTTT; CDR3: CASSYSNFPTGELFF
J: TRBJ2-5; V: TRBV6-2/TRBV6-3; D: .; size: many; DNA: TGTGCCAGCAGTTTAATAGCTCAAGAGACCCAGTACTTC; CDR3: CASSLIAQETQYF
J: TRBJ1-2; V: TRBV28; D: TRBD1; size: .; DNA: TGTGCCATTCAGGACAGGTCTCATAACTATGGCTACACCTTC; CDR3: CAIQDRSHNYGYTF
J: TRBJ1-2; V: TRBV6-2/TRBV6-3; D: .; size: few; DNA: TGTGCCAGCAGTGGAAGGGGAGCTAACTATGGCTACACCTTC; CDR3: CASSGRGANYGYTF
J: TRBJ2-4; V: TRBV4-1; D: .; size: few; DNA: TGCGCCAGCAGCCAAGAGATCCCTATTAGGGCGGAGGGAAACATTCAGTACTTC; CDR3: CASSQEIPIRAEGNIQYF
J: TRBJ1-2; V: TRBV7-6; D: .; size: many; DNA: TGTGCCAGCAGCCGCGGTGGCAGGGAAAGTGATGGCTACACCTTC; CDR3: CASSRGGRESDGYTF
J: TRBJ2-3; V: TRBV6-5; D: TRBD1; size: many; DNA: TGTGCCAGCAGTACCACAGGGGATCCAGATACGCAGTATTTT; CDR3: CASSTTGDPDTQYF
J: TRBJ1-5; V: TRBV28; D: .; size: few; DNA: TGTGCCAGCAGTTTATTACGTAATCAGCCCCAGCATTTT; CDR3: CASSLLRNQPQHF
J: TRBJ1-2; V: TRBV29-1; D: .; size: .; DNA: TGCAGCGTTGAATCTGGGCCTGGCTACACCTTC; CDR3: CSVESGPGYTF
J: TRBJ2-5; V: TRBV7-2; D: .; size: many; DNA: TGTGCCAGCAGCTTAGTACCGAGCGAAGAGACCCAGTACTTC; CDR3: CASSLVPSEETQYF
J: TRBJ2-1; V: TRBV12-3/TRBV12-4; D: TRBD1; size: many; DNA: TGTGCCAGCAGCTTGGACAGGGTCAGCTACAATGAGCAGTTCTTC; CDR3: CASSLDRVSYNEQFF
J: TRBJ1-2; V: TRBV20-1; D: .; size: .; DNA: TGCAGTGTTAGGGACGGGGGATATGGCTACACCTTC; CDR3: CSVRDGGYGYTF
J: TRBJ2-3; V: TRBV6-2/TRBV6-3; D: .; size: .; DNA: TGTGCCAGCAGTTACTGGGCGGGGACAGATACGCAGTATTTT; CDR3: CASSYWAGTDTQYF
J: TRBJ2-2; V: TRBV9; D: TRBD2; size: many; DNA: TGTGCCAGCAGCGCCGGGACTAGCGCGCTGTTTTTT; CDR3: CASSAGTSALFF
J: TRBJ2-7; V: TRBV6-2/TRBV6-3; D: .; size: few; DNA: TGTGCCAGCAGTTACTGGGCCGCCTACGAGCAGTACTTC; CDR3: CASSYWAAYEQYF
J: TRBJ2-7; V: TRBV10-3; D: TRBD1; size: many; DNA: TGTGCCATCAGTGAGGGGTCAGGGGGACCCTACGAGCAGTACTTC; CDR3: CAISEGSGGPYEQYF
J: TRBJ2-3; V: TRBV5-6; D: TRBD2; size: .; DNA: TGTGCCAGCAGCTTATCGCGACGGGGGGGGGCAGATACGCAGTATTTT; CDR3: CASSLSRRGGADTQYF
J: TRBJ2-3; V: TRBV7-9; D: TRBD2; size: .; DNA: TGTGCCAGCGCCCCGGGGGGGGCTAGGATAGATACGCAGTATTTT; CDR3: CASAPGGARIDTQYF
J: TRBJ1-6; V: TRBV28; D: .; size: many; DNA: TGTGCCAGCAGTTCTGATGTCTTCATAAGCTCCTATAATTCACCCCTCCACTTT; CDR3: CASSSDVFISSYNSPLHF
J: TRBJ2-3; V: TRBV6-5; D: .; size: .; DNA: TGTGCCAGCAGTTACATGGGGGATACGCAGTATTTT; CDR3: CASSYMGDTQYF
J: TRBJ2-3; V: TRBV20-1; D: TRBD2; size: .; DNA: TGCAGTGCTAGTCCACGGGGGGGTCGCACAGATACGCAGTATTTT; CDR3: CSASPRGGRTDTQYF
J: TRBJ2-7; V: TRBV29-1; D: TRBD1; size: .; DNA: TGCAGCGTTTTCCGGGACAGGGGAAGTTCCTACGAGCAGTACTTC; CDR3: CSVFRDRGSSYEQYF
J: TRBJ1-2; V: TRBV12-3/TRBV12-4; D: TRBD1; size: .; DNA: TGTGCCAACAGTTTAGGTTCGCAGGGGGCTCTGGGCTACACCTTC; CDR3: CANSLGSQGALGYTF
J: TRBJ2-1; V: TRBV7-2; D: .; size: many; DNA: TGTGCCAGCAGCGTCCCCTACAATGAGCAGTTCTTC; CDR3: CASSVPYNEQFF
J: TRBJ1-2; V: TRBV6-1; D: .; size: many; DNA: TGTGCCAGCAGTCTCGACAGGAATGGCTACACCTTC; CDR3: CASSLDRNGYTF
J: TRBJ2-1; V: TRBV29-1; D: .; size: few; DNA: TGCAGCGTTGTGGCAGCCAATGAGCAGTTCTTC; CDR3: CSVVAANEQFF
J: TRBJ2-1; V: TRBV19; D: .; size: .; DNA: TGTGCCAGTAGTATAGCCAGGGGAACCTACAATGAGCAGTTCTTC; CDR3: CASSIARGTYNEQFF
J: TRBJ2-7; V: TRBV7-8; D: .; size: .; DNA: TGTGCCTGCAGCTTCGGGTCCAACTACGAGCAGTACTTC; CDR3: CACSFGSNYEQYF
J: TRBJ2-6; V: TRBV7-8; D: .; size: many; DNA: TGTGCCAGCAGCTTAGCCCGGGCAGGGAGAGTTCCCCCAGCCAACGTCCTGACTTTC; CDR3: CASSLARAGRVPPANVLTF